These 16 T cell receptor beta chains came from one sample sequenced in a study of pediatric ulcerative colitis. Measured with immunoSEQ multiplex PCR; TCRdb has only the in-frame clones, and not every one. This repertoire shows approximately 38,000 clones, 75% found once; its top ten account for 8.6%. The rectum was sampled with one to two pinch biopsies at colonoscopy. Sequencing input: gut tissue. These receptors originate from a boy between 10 and 17 years old with severe ulcerative colitis.

The chain joins TRBV29-1 to TRBJ2-5; TRBD1 is a possible D gene (6 bases). The length of the CDR3 is 14 residues. V was shortened by 4 bases and J by 1 base, with 13 bases between the two germline ends. Germline CDR1 SQVTM, CDR2 ANQGSEA. The CDR3 region has the DNA TGCAGCGTTGTCTCCGGGACACGCCAAGAGACCCAGTACTTC. This translates into CSVVSGTRQETQYF.

The genes are TRBV2 and TRBJ1-1, with a tentative D call TRBD1 (6 bases). Germline lookup yields CDR1 SNHLY and CDR2 FYNNEI. CDR3 size: 14 residues. Trimming removed 6 bases at V and 4 bases at J, with 15 bases between. DNA of the CDR3: TGTGCCAGCAGCTCACAGGGAACCCTCACTGAAGCTTTCTTT. It is translated as CASSSQGTLTEAFF.

The V and J genes are TRBV6-1 and TRBJ1-5; D might be TRBD1 (5 bases). The CDR3 extends over 15 amino acids. Germline CDR1 is MNHNS and CDR2 is SASEGT. V was clipped by 4 bases and J by 2 bases, with 12 bases between them. CDR3: CASSGYWGGNQPQHF. The DNA for the CDR3 is TGTGCCAGCAGTGGGTATTGGGGGGGCAATCAGCCCCAGCATTTT.

This clone came up a few times. The chain carries TRBV5-1 and TRBJ1-1; 7 bases agree with TRBD1. Germline CDR1 SGHRS, CDR2 YFSETQ. The junction had 10 bases not matched to a gene; V was cut back by 1 base and J by 4 bases. This CDR3 region has 16 residues. CDR3 region: CASSLSTTQGTTEAFF. CDR3 DNA: TGCGCCAGCAGCTTGTCCACCACACAGGGGACCACTGAAGCTTTCTTT.

The chain links TRBV9 to TRBJ2-3; possibly TRBD2 for D (6 bases). Trimming shortened V by 0 bases and J by 4 bases, and 15 bases separated the two germline ends. Looked up from germline, CDR1 is SGDLS and CDR2 is YYNGEE. The CDR3 has 16 amino acids. The CDR3 DNA is TGTGCCAGCAGCGTAGAGACTAGTGTAGGGGCAGATACGCAGTATTTT. Residues: CASSVETSVGADTQYF.

CDR3 sequence (DNA): TGTGCCAGCAGTTTAAGTGGATTCTATGGCTACACCTTC. It codes for CASSLSGFYGYTF. The chain combines TRBV27 with TRBJ1-2; D is undetermined. This CDR3 region has 13 residues. The V gene lost 2 bases and the J gene lost 4 bases, with 8 bases spanning the gap. Germline V CDR1 and CDR2: MNHEY, SMNVEV (reference sequence).

The chain is built from TRBV10-2 and TRBJ2-3; D not resolved. The CDR3 extends over 12 amino acids. V dropped 3 bases and J dropped 4 bases, with 5 bases sitting between them. Per the germline V gene, CDR1 is WSHSY and CDR2 is SAAADI. In nucleotides, the CDR3 is TGCGCCAGCAGTGACAGAGCAGATACGCAGTATTTT. Its translation is CASSDRADTQYF.

V gene TRBV15 combines with J gene TRBJ2-5, with 9 bases that match TRBD1. Germline CDR1 LNHNV, CDR2 YYDKDF (reference sequence). The CDR3 sequence is 13 residues long. V was clipped by 5 bases and J by 5 bases; unmatched bases: 3. CDR3 DNA: TGTGCCACCAGCCTCGACAGGGGGGAGACCCAGTACTTC. Its protein product is CATSLDRGETQYF.

The chain joins TRBV5-5 to TRBJ2-2, with TRBD1 identical over 9 bases. The CDR3 spans 16 residues. With 3 bases clipped from V and 4 bases from J, the junction kept 7 bases outside the gene matches. Germline V lookup: CDR1 SGHKS, CDR2 YYEKEE (reference sequence). The CDR3 bases are TGTGCCAGCAGCTCCACAGGGGGCGATGGCACCGGGGAGCTGTTTTTT. Translating gives CASSSTGGDGTGELFF. The whole variable domain, filled in from reference TRBV5-5 and TRBJ2-2, reads DAGVTQSPTHLIKTRGQQVTLRCSPISGHKSVSWYQQVLGQGPQFIFQYYEKEERGRGNFPDRFSARQFPNYSSELNVNALLLGDSALYLCASSSTGGDGTGELFFGEGSRLTVL.

The chain carries TRBV28 and TRBJ1-2; TRBD1 matches at 11 bases. Germline V gene sequence: CDR1 MDHEN, CDR2 SYDVKM. V shed 6 bases and J 6 bases; nucleotides not matched to a gene: 6. CDR3 length: 14 residues. The CDR3 is CASRYPGQGDGYTF. DNA for the CDR3: TGTGCCAGCAGATATCCGGGACAGGGGGATGGCTACACCTTC.

V is TRBV4-1 and J is TRBJ2-1; 16 bases match TRBD2. The V segment lost 0 bases and the J segment 10 bases; nucleotides outside the gene matches: 6. This CDR3 comprises 17 residues. Germline V gene data show CDR1 as MGHRA and CDR2 as YSYEKL. In nucleotides, the CDR3 is TGCGCCAGCAGCCAAGATCCGGGACTAGCGGGGGGGTACGAGCAGTTCTTC. Translation gives CASSQDPGLAGGYEQFF.

In this sample, this clone turned up once. The chain carries TRBV28 and TRBJ2-7; 7 bases line up with TRBD1. Per germline, CDR1 MDHEN and CDR2 SYDVKM. V lost 4 bases and J lost 8; bases outside the gene matches: 14. This CDR3 is 15 amino acids long. CDR3: CASSSMGQYSPKQYF. CDR3 nucleotides: TGTGCCAGCAGTTCCATGGGACAGTACTCCCCCAAGCAGTACTTC.

V gene TRBV5-1 combines with J gene TRBJ2-7; 9 bases fit TRBD2. The CDR3 sequence is 15 residues long. Trimming at V came to 5 bases and at J to 3 bases, leaving 9 bases not matched to a gene. Germline lookup yields CDR1 SGHRS and CDR2 YFSETQ. CDR3 DNA: TGCGCCAGCAGTCGAGCGGGGGGCCGGGGCTACGAGCAGTACTTC. This codes for CASSRAGGRGYEQYF.

Only one count was recorded for this clone. The J gene is TRBJ2-2, the V gene TRBV7-6; 7 positions agree with TRBD1. Trimming removed 1 base from V and 4 bases from J; junction bases left unmatched: 0. Germline CDR1 is SGHVS and CDR2 is FNYEAQ. This CDR3 has 14 amino acids. The CDR3 region is CASSLEGATGELFF. The CDR3 nucleotides are TGTGCCAGCAGCTTAGAGGGGGCCACCGGGGAGCTGTTTTTT.

The rearrangement links TRBV5-1 to TRBJ2-7, with D perhaps being TRBD1 or TRBD2 (5 bases each). CDR3 length: 14 residues. V gave up 0 bases and J gave up 6 bases, with 13 bases separating them. Germline-derived CDR1 and CDR2 are SGHRS and YFSETQ. The CDR3 DNA reads as TGCGCCAGCAGCTTGGTGGGGGACCCCTCCGAGCAGTACTTC. It encodes CASSLVGDPSEQYF.

The chain recombines TRBV18 with TRBJ2-7, with TRBD1 identical over 7 bases. With V trimmed by 3 bases and J by 3 bases, 5 bases remained unmatched. The CDR3 has 14 amino acids. CDR1 is KGHSH and CDR2 is LQKENI in the germline V gene. CDR3 DNA sequence: TGTGCCAGCTCACCTCCGGGACAGCGCTACGAGCAGTACTTC. Amino acid sequence: CASSPPGQRYEQYF.